This T cell receptor beta chain emerged from a study of early T cells in non-severe SARS-CoV-2 infection. General study points: The VDJdb matching leaned toward anti-spike CD8 responses and overlooked private and CD4 specificities.

CDR1 and CDR2 (germline): SGDLS, YYNGEE. The length of the CDR3 is 17 residues. V was pared by 4 bases and J by 7 bases, with 23 bases between. Of note for this clonotype: The antigen is not known.

Unique molecular identifier tags were affixed to discrete cDNA molecules. MiXCR, run by TCRdb on the 5' RACE reads, gives a single entry per CDR3 protein. The repertoire includes about 61,000 distinct CDR3 sequences, 12% of them detected once, and 1.2% sits in the top ten. The sequenced sample was whole blood, obtained at baseline. The sequence was obtained from an adult who was a healthcare worker with PCR-confirmed SARS-CoV-2 infection or an uninfected control (not recorded which). The donor label of this sample is uncertain. The chain uses TRBV9 and TRBJ1-4, with a possible D match to TRBD1 (5 bases). CDR3 DNA: TGTGCCAGCAGCCCCTCCCTGGGAACAGGCGGGAGTGAAAAACTGTTTTTT. It encodes CASSPSLGTGGSEKLFF.